One and the same sample provided the 27 T cell receptor beta chains below, sequenced in a study of blood T cell repertoires in COVID-19. Sequencing was performed with immunoSEQ multiplex PCR; in TCRdb, only in-frame clones are kept and a portion is missing. Of 61,000 or so clones listed, around nine tenths are singletons. The specimen sequenced was peripheral blood. These TCRs come from a woman in her fifties or sixties with active or convalescent COVID-19.

V gene TRBV10-3 combines with J gene TRBJ2-6; no clear D. Germline V gives CDR1 ENHRY, CDR2 SYGVKD. V was cut by 0 bases and J by 0 bases, with 9 bases left in between. The CDR3 length is 17 residues. The CDR3, as DNA: TGTGCCATCAGTGAGTCGCGGCTGCGCTCTGGGGCCAACGTCCTGACTTTC. Its translation: CAISESRLRSGANVLTF.

The V call is TRBV6-5, the J call TRBJ1-2; the D gene is possibly TRBD1 (6 bases). Germline V gives CDR1 MNHEY, CDR2 SVGAGI. The CDR3 length is 15 residues. Trimming took off 7 bases at V and 5 bases at J, with 20 bases between the two ends. The CDR3 is CASTQVGGAGYGYTF. CDR3 DNA sequence: TGTGCCAGCACCCAGGTGGGGGGGGCAGGATATGGCTACACCTTC.

V is TRBV27 and J is TRBJ2-5; D is ambiguous. Germline V gene sequence: CDR1 MNHEY, CDR2 SMNVEV (reference sequence). CDR3 length: 15 residues. The ends were cut back, 2 bases at V and 5 bases at J, with 15 bases in the middle. The DNA of the CDR3 is TGTGCCAGCAGTTTAGGCCCTCAACCAGTCGAGACCCAGTACTTC. It translates to CASSLGPQPVETQYF.

The chain links TRBV6-2 or TRBV6-3 to TRBJ2-3; D is possibly TRBD1 (6 bases). This CDR3 region has 14 residues. The germline gives CDR1 MNHEY, CDR2 SVGEGT. With 7 bases removed from V and 1 base from J, the gap between germline ends came to 12 bases. The CDR3 sequence: CASTPTGRTDTQYF. The CDR3 bases are TGTGCCAGCACCCCGACAGGCCGCACAGATACGCAGTATTTT.

The chain carries TRBV5-8 and TRBJ1-1; D is unclear. Germline-derived CDR1 and CDR2 are SGHTS and YDEGEE. V dropped 2 bases and J dropped 7 bases, with 9 bases sitting between them. The CDR3 has 12 amino acids. The CDR3 spells CASSFHSGEAFF. The CDR3 nucleotides read TGTGCCAGCAGCTTTCATAGCGGTGAAGCTTTCTTT.

The V call is TRBV27, the J call TRBJ1-2; D gene uncertain. Trimming took 6 bases from V and 3 from J, leaving 17 bases between them. The germline V gene encodes CDR1 MNHEY and CDR2 SMNVEV (reference sequence). CDR3 size: 15 residues. The CDR3 nucleotides read TGTGCCAGCAGACTGACCATGGCGGATTACTATGGCTACACCTTC. Translated: CASRLTMADYYGYTF.

The V gene is TRBV20-1, the J gene TRBJ1-2, with a possible D match to TRBD1 (6 bases). The germline V gene has CDR1 DFQATT and CDR2 SNEGSKA (reference sequence). V was pared by 3 bases and J by 1 base, with 15 bases between. This CDR3 comprises 15 residues. CDR3 sequence reads: CSASGSRTDNYGYTF. CDR3 nucleotides: TGCAGTGCTAGTGGTTCCCGGACAGATAACTATGGCTACACCTTC.

The genes are TRBV19 and TRBJ2-6; D gene uncertain. Germline loops: CDR1 LNHDA, CDR2 SQIVND (reference sequence). The CDR3 covers 13 residues. The V end was cut by 2 bases, the J end by 6 bases, with 5 bases between. Here the CDR3 reads CASSIQVANVLTF. The CDR3 DNA reads as TGTGCCAGTAGTATACAGGTGGCCAACGTCCTGACTTTC.

This clone appeared a single time. This sequence joins TRBV7-9 and TRBJ2-1; 9 bases are a match to TRBD2. V lost 3 bases to trimming and J lost 0 bases; unmatched junction nucleotides: 9. The germline CDR1 and CDR2 sequences are SEHNR and FQNEAQ (reference sequence). CDR3 length equals 18 residues. The CDR3 spells CASSFPSAGGRSYNEQFF. CDR3 bases: TGTGCCAGCAGCTTCCCCTCTGCGGGAGGGCGCTCCTACAATGAGCAGTTCTTC. Variable domain in full (rest from reference TRBV7-9 and TRBJ2-1): DTGVSQNPRHKITKRGQNVTFRCDPISEHNRLYWYRQTLGQGPEFLTYFQNEAQLEKSRLLSDRFSAERPKGSFSTLEIQRTEQGDSAMYLCASSFPSAGGRSYNEQFFGPGTRLTVL.

The genes are TRBV11-1 and TRBJ2-1; 9 bases align to TRBD2. V lost 2 bases, J lost 4 bases, and 3 bases stayed unmatched. This CDR3 region has 15 residues. The germline V gene encodes CDR1 SGHAT and CDR2 FQDESV (reference sequence). CDR3 residues: CASSLRLAEYNEQFF. CDR3 nucleotides: TGTGCCAGCAGCTTAAGACTAGCGGAATACAATGAGCAGTTCTTC.

The rearrangement uses TRBV30 and TRBJ2-1; TRBD2 matches 12 bases. This CDR3 region has 14 residues. The V gene end was trimmed by 1 base and the J gene end by 7 bases; junction bases not matched to a gene: 2. Germline CDR1 is GTSNPN and CDR2 is SVGIG (reference sequence). The CDR3, as DNA: TGTGCCTGGAGTGGGACTAGCGGGATTAATGAGCAGTTCTTC. This gives the protein CAWSGTSGINEQFF. The whole variable domain, remainder taken from reference TRBV30 and TRBJ2-1, is SQTIHQWPATLVQPVGSPLSLECTVEGTSNPNLYWYRQAAGRGLQLLFYSVGIGQISSEVPQNLSASRPQDRQFILSSKKLLLSDSGFYLCAWSGTSGINEQFFGPGTRLTVL.

The chain is built from TRBV25-1 and TRBJ2-6, with 7 positions matching TRBD2. Germline V gene sequence: CDR1 MGHDK, CDR2 SYGVNS. V shed 7 bases and J 0 bases; nucleotides not matched to a gene: 6. The CDR3 loop spans 16 amino acids. The DNA of the CDR3 is TGTGCCAGCACCCGAACGGGGGGCTCTGGGGCCAACGTCCTGACTTTC. Its translation: CASTRTGGSGANVLTF.

This chain connects TRBV3-1 (or the pseudogene TRBV3-2) to TRBJ2-7; 8 bases map to TRBD2. Germline loops: CDR1 LGHDT, CDR2 YNNKEL (reference sequence). The CDR3 runs to 15 residues. Germline trimming cut 2 bases from V and 1 base from J; bases unmatched to any gene: 4. CDR3 sequence: CASSQLGLESYEQYF. The CDR3 coding sequence is TGTGCCAGCAGCCAATTGGGACTAGAGTCCTACGAGCAGTACTTC.

This chain joins TRBV5-1 and TRBJ1-5; D unclear. The germline V gene encodes CDR1 SGHRS and CDR2 YFSETQ. The CDR3 covers 14 residues. The germline V and J ends were trimmed by 0 bases and 5 bases, with 9 bases remaining between them. Here the CDR3 reads CASSLAGVDQPQHF. The CDR3 nucleotides are TGCGCCAGCAGCTTGGCAGGTGTGGATCAGCCCCAGCATTTT. Using reference TRBV5-1 and TRBJ1-5 for the parts outside the CDR3, the full variable domain is KAGVTQTPRYLIKTRGQQVTLSCSPISGHRSVSWYQQTPGQGLQFLFEYFSETQRNKGNFPGRFSGRQFSNSRSEMNVSTLELGDSALYLCASSLAGVDQPQHFGDGTRLSIL.

V usage is TRBV7-9 and J usage is TRBJ2-3; D unresolved. Germline lookup yields CDR1 SEHNR and CDR2 FQNEAQ (reference sequence). V gave up 4 bases and J gave up 4 bases, with 6 bases separating them. This CDR3 is 12 amino acids long. Here the CDR3 reads CASSSPPDTQYF. As DNA, the CDR3 is TGTGCCAGCAGCTCTCCCCCAGATACGCAGTATTTT.

The gene calls are TRBV7-9 and TRBJ2-7, with TRBD2 matching over 12 bases. In germline, CDR1 is SEHNR, CDR2 FQNEAQ (reference sequence). The CDR3 extends over 15 amino acids. The ends lost 5 bases at V and 8 bases at J; junction bases unmatched: 10. As DNA, the CDR3 is TGTGCCAGCAGCGATCCTAGGACTAGCGGGACCAAGCAGTACTTC. This codes for CASSDPRTSGTKQYF.

The rearrangement joins TRBV2 to TRBJ1-1; 7 nucleotides agree with TRBD1. The CDR3 has 17 amino acids. V lost 5 bases, J lost 0 bases, and 12 bases stayed unmatched. From germline, CDR1 is SNHLY and CDR2 FYNNEI. In nucleotides, the CDR3 is TGTGCCAGCAGTAGAGCTAACAGGGGCCGAATGAACACTGAAGCTTTCTTT. Its protein product is CASSRANRGRMNTEAFF.

The rearrangement links TRBV18 to TRBJ1-1; D might be TRBD1 (6 bases). Germline V gene data show CDR1 as KGHSH and CDR2 as LQKENI. CDR3 length equals 15 residues. V was clipped by 1 base and J by 0 bases, with 9 bases between them. The CDR3 sequence: CASSPRQAMNTEAFF. CDR3 DNA: TGTGCCAGCTCACCACGACAGGCCATGAACACTGAAGCTTTCTTT.

The chain uses TRBV29-1 and TRBJ1-2, with 8 bases lining up with TRBD1. Germline trimming cut 5 bases from V and 5 bases from J; bases unmatched to any gene: 13. This CDR3 spans 15 amino acids. CDR1 is SQVTM and CDR2 is ANQGSEA in the germline V gene. In DNA, the CDR3 is TGCAGCGTTCTACCCCCCCCAGGGGGCGAGTATGGCTACACCTTC. Translated, it gives CSVLPPPGGEYGYTF.

This clone appeared once. This rearrangement joins TRBV5-8 to TRBJ2-1; D unclear. Germline assignment: CDR1 SGHTS and CDR2 YDEGEE. Trimming took off 1 base at V and 8 bases at J, with 7 bases between the two ends. This CDR3 contains 12 residues. CDR3 bases: TGTGCCAGCAGCTTGTATCGAGATGAGCAGTTCTTC. This sequence encodes CASSLYRDEQFF.

This clone is a singleton in its sample. The V and J genes are TRBV27 and TRBJ1-5; weak D call: TRBD1 (5 bases). This CDR3 is built from 13 residues. Germline V lookup: CDR1 MNHEY, CDR2 SMNVEV (reference sequence). Trimming stripped 6 bases from V and 5 bases from J, with 11 bases between. The CDR3 coding sequence is TGTGCCAGCAGCATCGGGGGTTATCAGCCCCAGCATTTT. Translated: CASSIGGYQPQHF.

This chain joins TRBV10-3 and TRBJ2-7, with TRBD2 as a possible D gene (6 bases). Trimming took off 3 bases at V and 5 bases at J, with 14 bases between the two ends. The CDR3 has 14 residues. Germline V gives CDR1 ENHRY, CDR2 SYGVKD. The CDR3 DNA follows: TGTGCCATCAGTGAATGGGGGGAGAAGGACGAGCAGTACTTC. This codes for CAISEWGEKDEQYF.

V and J are TRBV5-1 and TRBJ2-5, with a possible D match to TRBD1 (6 bases). The CDR3 has 16 amino acids. Deletions cut 1 base from V and 1 base from J, with 14 bases between. The germline gives CDR1 SGHRS, CDR2 YFSETQ. The chain's CDR3 is CASSLFAGAVQETQYF. The CDR3 DNA reads TGCGCCAGCAGCTTGTTCGCAGGGGCCGTCCAAGAGACCCAGTACTTC.

The DNA for the CDR3 is TGTGCCAGCAGTCCAAACACAGATACGCAGTATTTT. This codes for CASSPNTDTQYF. V and J are TRBV27 and TRBJ2-3, with D unresolved. The CDR3 sequence is 12 residues long. With 5 bases removed from V and 2 bases from J, the gap between germline ends came to 5 bases. The germline V gene has CDR1 MNHEY and CDR2 SMNVEV (reference sequence).

This clone was found once. V is TRBV14 and J is TRBJ1-2, with 7 bases lining up with TRBD1. This CDR3 has 14 residues. V lost 4 bases, J lost 8 bases, and 10 bases stayed unmatched. Germline CDR1 is SGHDN and CDR2 is FVKESK. Written as DNA, the CDR3 is TGTGCCAGCAGCCGAACAGGGGCGCGGGTAGGCTACACCTTC. Residues: CASSRTGARVGYTF.

The J gene is TRBJ2-3, the V gene TRBV24-1; 8 nucleotides line up with TRBD1. Germline values: CDR1 KGHDR, CDR2 SFDVKD. Unmatched junction bases numbered 16, after V lost 3 bases and J lost 6 bases. The CDR3 is 18 amino acids. The CDR3 region is CATSDPTRQGIQVDTQYF. In DNA, the CDR3 is TGTGCCACCAGTGATCCGACCCGACAGGGGATACAGGTTGATACGCAGTATTTT.

V is TRBV2 and J is TRBJ2-7; 8 positions match TRBD2. V lost 8 bases to trimming and J lost 3 bases; unmatched junction nucleotides: 12. The CDR3 is 15 amino acids. Germline values: CDR1 SNHLY, CDR2 FYNNEI. The CDR3 DNA follows: TGTGCCAGCCTACTCCGACTAGCGAGTTTCTACGAGCAGTACTTC. It yields the protein CASLLRLASFYEQYF.